A selection of T cell receptor beta chains follows, all from one sample in a study of T cells in Graves' hyperthyroidism and ophthalmopathy. TCRdb re-called the multiplex PCR reads with MiXCR, one entry per CDR3 protein. Found here are roughly 710,000 distinct CDR3 sequences, around a third of them singletons; the top ten hold about a third. The specimen was blood. These receptors originate from a woman between 40 and 55 years old with Graves' hyperthyroidism. Both conserved end residues are part of each CDR3. Fields, in order: V gene, J gene, CDR3 protein.

v_gene: TRBV12-3/TRBV12-4; j_gene: TRBJ2-6; CDR3aa: CASSLLGGRGTEAF
v_gene: TRBV29-1; j_gene: TRBJ1-4; CDR3aa: CSVDRRGTAEKLFF
v_gene: TRBV20-1; j_gene: TRBJ2-5; CDR3aa: CSAHSAGTGKETQYF
v_gene: TRBV20-1; j_gene: TRBJ1-1; CDR3aa: CSARDSGSEAFF
v_gene: TRBV3-1; j_gene: TRBJ2-7; CDR3aa: CASSGILVGEQYF
v_gene: TRBV12-3/TRBV12-4; j_gene: TRBJ2-5; CDR3aa: CASGAGGSRRETQYF
v_gene: TRBV19; j_gene: TRBJ2-7; CDR3aa: CASNQGRQSYEQYF
v_gene: TRBV19; j_gene: TRBJ1-1; CDR3aa: CASSIGQQVNTEAFF
v_gene: TRBV4-3; j_gene: TRBJ2-5; CDR3aa: CASSQEGQYF
v_gene: TRBV20-1; j_gene: TRBJ2-6; CDR3aa: CSAKTDSISGANVLTF
v_gene: TRBV9; j_gene: TRBJ2-3; CDR3aa: CASSVLAGATDTQYF
v_gene: TRBV7-2; j_gene: TRBJ1-1; CDR3aa: CASSSTERGETEAFF
v_gene: TRBV7-9; j_gene: TRBJ1-2; CDR3aa: CASSLGRTYGYTF
v_gene: TRBV6-1; j_gene: TRBJ2-7; CDR3aa: CASTPTGRRYEQYF
v_gene: TRBV20-1; j_gene: TRBJ1-1; CDR3aa: CSAIMIQNTEAFF
v_gene: TRBV9; j_gene: TRBJ1-1; CDR3aa: CASSVAPGQITEAFF
v_gene: TRBV19; j_gene: TRBJ1-5; CDR3aa: CASSITLQPQHF
v_gene: TRBV29-1; j_gene: TRBJ2-7; CDR3aa: CSVEAGREHEQYF
v_gene: TRBV24-1; j_gene: TRBJ2-2; CDR3aa: CATTDRATGELFF
v_gene: TRBV7-2; j_gene: TRBJ2-7; CDR3aa: CASSWQGGTYEQYF
v_gene: TRBV10-3; j_gene: TRBJ2-2; CDR3aa: CASSLWDRVNTGELFF
v_gene: TRBV20-1; j_gene: TRBJ1-1; CDR3aa: CSAGDRLNTEAFF
v_gene: TRBV10-1; j_gene: TRBJ2-5; CDR3aa: CARGTSGKETQYF
v_gene: TRBV6-5; j_gene: TRBJ1-6; CDR3aa: CASNPTGYSPLHF
v_gene: TRBV10-3; j_gene: TRBJ1-4; CDR3aa: CASGYRALTATTNEKLFF
v_gene: TRBV12-3/TRBV12-4; j_gene: TRBJ1-1; CDR3aa: CASSFDAGVNTEAFF
v_gene: TRBV14; j_gene: TRBJ1-3; CDR3aa: CASSQLGSGNTIYF
v_gene: TRBV12-3/TRBV12-4; j_gene: TRBJ1-2; CDR3aa: CASSLEAGGNYGYTF
v_gene: TRBV19; j_gene: TRBJ1-1; CDR3aa: CAIRPGAGTEAFF
v_gene: TRBV5-1; j_gene: TRBJ2-2; CDR3aa: CASSQGGPNTGELFF
v_gene: TRBV6-5; j_gene: TRBJ2-5; CDR3aa: CASSYRRGEGETQYF
v_gene: TRBV7-9; j_gene: TRBJ1-5; CDR3aa: CASSQVRAQGRLHF
v_gene: TRBV19; j_gene: TRBJ2-3; CDR3aa: CASSGTARDTQYF
v_gene: TRBV7-2; j_gene: TRBJ2-3; CDR3aa: CASSLVGGRFTDTQYF
v_gene: TRBV7-9; j_gene: TRBJ1-6; CDR3aa: CASSLTSSGNSPLHF
v_gene: TRBV10-2; j_gene: TRBJ1-2; CDR3aa: CASSETHRDPNYGYTF
v_gene: TRBV27; j_gene: TRBJ2-2; CDR3aa: CASSRRGDTGELFF
v_gene: TRBV5-1; j_gene: TRBJ2-2; CDR3aa: CASSLGGRDTGELFF
v_gene: TRBV9; j_gene: TRBJ2-7; CDR3aa: CASSVNSGDTYEQYF
v_gene: TRBV19; j_gene: TRBJ1-5; CDR3aa: CASKGRRGRDQPQHF
v_gene: TRBV7-9; j_gene: TRBJ2-7; CDR3aa: CASSWPDRGNYEQYF